A single sample is the source of the 31 T cell receptor beta chains below, sequenced in a study of T cells in Graves' hyperthyroidism and ophthalmopathy. TCR beta CDR3 regions were amplified from RNA. HTBI primers were used for first-round RT-PCR of the TCR CDR3. MiXCR was run by TCRdb on the multiplex PCR reads, yielding one entry per CDR3 protein. Of fewer than 350,000 distinct CDR3 sequences listed, over 20% are singletons. Material: blood. All receptors come from a woman between 45 and 65 years old with Graves' hyperthyroidism.

This clonotype was counted a few times. The chain links TRBV19 to TRBJ1-1, with D possibly matching TRBD1 (6 bases). The CDR3 length is 14 residues. V lost 10 bases, J lost 6 bases, and 21 bases lay in between. Per the germline V gene, CDR1 is LNHDA and CDR2 is SQIVND (reference sequence). The CDR3 nucleotides are TGTGCCACCCGATGGAGGAGGGGGATCGCTGAAGCTTTCTTT. Translated, it gives CATRWRRGIAEAFF.

This sequence joins TRBV28 and TRBJ2-1; the match to TRBD2 covers 11 bases. Losses at the gene ends were 6 bases for V and 10 bases for J; bases not matched to a gene: 8. CDR3 length: 14 residues. CDR1 is MDHEN, CDR2 SYDVKM, per germline. The CDR3 nucleotides are TGTGCCAGCAGCCTGACTAGCGGGATAAGGGAGCAGTTCTTC. Protein product: CASSLTSGIREQFF.

This clonotype was seen many times. The gene calls are TRBV11-2 and TRBJ2-5, with D possibly matching TRBD2 (5 bases). V was shortened by 2 bases and J by 5 bases, with 15 bases between the two germline ends. CDR1 and CDR2 (germline): SGHAT, FQNNGV. This CDR3 spans 15 amino acids. The CDR3 loop reads CASSLKTRVRETQYF. The CDR3, as DNA: TGTGCCAGCAGCTTAAAAACTAGGGTCCGGGAGACCCAGTACTTC.

This clonotype has a handful of counts. Here the CDR3 reads CASSVDYRLEKLFF. The CDR3 DNA is TGTGCCAGCAGCGTAGATTACCGGCTTGAAAAACTGTTTTTT. The rearrangement links TRBV3-1 to TRBJ1-4; D remains ambiguous. Germline-derived CDR1 and CDR2 are LGHDT and YNNKEL (reference sequence). The length of the CDR3 is 14 residues. Trimming removed 5 bases from V and 7 bases from J, with 14 bases in between.

This clonotype was seen ten or more times. The chain recombines TRBV27 with TRBJ2-7; perhaps D is TRBD1 or TRBD2 (5 bases each). Deletions cut 3 bases from V and 0 bases from J, with 12 bases between. This CDR3 comprises 15 residues. Germline V gene sequence: CDR1 MNHEY, CDR2 SMNVEV (reference sequence). The CDR3 reads CASSFRDESSYEQYF. The CDR3 region has the DNA TGTGCCAGCAGTTTCCGGGACGAGAGCTCCTACGAGCAGTACTTC.

Many counts were recorded for this clonotype. CDR3 DNA sequence: TGTGCCAGCAGGCGACTAGCGGGAGAGGGGGAGCAGTACTTC. As protein: CASRRLAGEGEQYF. The rearrangement links TRBV12-3 or TRBV12-4 to TRBJ2-7; 12 bases fit TRBD2. Trimming removed 6 bases from V and 7 bases from J; junction bases left unmatched: 7. This CDR3 spans 14 amino acids.

This clonotype showed up just a few times. This sequence joins TRBV7-6 and TRBJ2-2; 9 positions match TRBD1. V was pared by 5 bases and J by 6 bases, with 22 bases of the junction left unmatched. The CDR3 sequence is 20 residues long. Germline V gene data show CDR1 as SGHVS and CDR2 as FNYEAQ. For the CDR3, the DNA is TGTGCCAGCAGCACCCGGAATATGGTTGGGACAGGGAGGCGGGCCGGGGAGCTGTTTTTT. Protein: CASSTRNMVGTGRRAGELFF.

The table lists this clonotype with many counts. The chain combines TRBV6-1 with TRBJ2-7; 12 bases match TRBD2. There are 14 residues in the CDR3. V was clipped by 7 bases and J by 3 bases; unmatched bases: 4. Germline values: CDR1 MNHNS, CDR2 SASEGT. The CDR3 loop reads CASTGLAGLYEQYF. The CDR3 bases are TGTGCCAGCACTGGACTAGCGGGACTCTACGAGCAGTACTTC.

V gene TRBV6-1 combines with J gene TRBJ1-2, with D perhaps matching TRBD1 (5 bases). In germline, CDR1 is MNHNS, CDR2 SASEGT. V lost 6 bases, J lost 6 bases, and 14 bases lay in between. There are 13 residues in the CDR3. CDR3 protein: CASRYPAGNGYTF. The DNA for the CDR3 is TGTGCCAGCAGGTACCCCGCAGGGAATGGCTACACCTTC.

This chain uses TRBV4-1 with TRBJ1-1; D is unresolved. V was cut by 3 bases and J by 3 bases, with 8 bases left in between. CDR3 length equals 13 residues. CDR1 and CDR2 (germline): MGHRA, YSYEKL. The CDR3 DNA reads TGCGCCAGCAGCCAGGGTCGGTACACTGAAGCTTTCTTT. It is translated as CASSQGRYTEAFF.

The V gene is TRBV4-1, the J gene TRBJ2-5; 7 bases map to TRBD2. The CDR3 runs to 15 residues. CDR1 is MGHRA, CDR2 YSYEKL, per germline. The J segment lost 4 bases and the V segment lost 3 bases, leaving 8 bases of the junction unmatched. The CDR3 here is CASSQAEERGETQYF. The CDR3 bases are TGCGCCAGCAGCCAGGCGGAGGAGCGGGGAGAGACCCAGTACTTC.

In its sample, this clonotype was seen many times. The chain has TRBV2 and TRBJ2-7; 7 bases are a match to TRBD1. The CDR3 is 13 residues long. From germline, CDR1 is SNHLY and CDR2 FYNNEI. After removal of 11 bases from V and 3 bases from J, the junction contained 10 bases not matched to a gene. CDR3 sequence: CAGAPGQSYEQYF. CDR3 sequence (DNA): TGTGCCGGAGCCCCGGGACAGAGCTACGAGCAGTACTTC.

Many counts were recorded for this clonotype. The J gene is TRBJ2-4, the V gene TRBV3-1, with 7 nucleotides matching TRBD2. J gave up 0 bases and V 5 bases, and 7 bases lay outside the gene matches. This CDR3 comprises 16 residues. Germline CDR1 reads LGHDT; CDR2 reads YNNKEL (reference sequence). The CDR3 is CASSTGTTIAKNIQYF. The CDR3 bases are TGTGCCAGCAGCACCGGGACTACTATAGCCAAAAACATTCAGTACTTC.

The rearrangement joins TRBV5-1 to TRBJ1-2; D is uncertain. V was trimmed by 2 bases and J by 4 bases, leaving 9 bases between them. Germline V lookup: CDR1 SGHRS, CDR2 YFSETQ. This CDR3 spans 13 amino acids. For the CDR3, the DNA is TGCGCCAGCAGCTTCGGCCACTCCTATGGCTACACCTTC. Its translation: CASSFGHSYGYTF.

This clonotype has ten or more counts. The chain links TRBV6-1 to TRBJ1-1, with no clear D. The CDR3 is made up of 13 amino acids. V was clipped by 0 bases and J by 8 bases, with 10 bases between them. Germline V gene lookup returns CDR1 MNHNS and CDR2 SASEGT. CDR3 coding DNA: TGTGCCAGCAGTGAAGCGCTTACCCCAGAAGCTTTCTTT. This codes for CASSEALTPEAFF.

The table lists this clonotype with a few counts. The genes are TRBV28 and TRBJ1-2, with 9 bases aligning to TRBD1. The germline V gene encodes CDR1 MDHEN and CDR2 SYDVKM. The length of the CDR3 is 15 residues. J was trimmed by 6 bases and V by 6 bases; bases with no gene match: 11. CDR3 sequence: CASRIFGTGRDGYTF. CDR3 bases: TGTGCCAGCAGAATCTTCGGGACAGGGCGGGATGGCTACACCTTC.

This clonotype was picked up many times. The V call is TRBV10-3, the J call TRBJ1-1; no reliable D call. The germline V gene encodes CDR1 ENHRY and CDR2 SYGVKD. Trimming shortened V by 0 bases and J by 1 base, and 9 bases separated the two germline ends. CDR3 length: 15 amino acids. CDR3 region: CAISESRRTNTEAFF. CDR3 coding DNA: TGTGCCATCAGTGAGTCCCGGAGGACGAACACTGAAGCTTTCTTT.

In its sample, this clonotype was seen a few times. Given the absence of the conserved phenylalanine or tryptophan at the CDR3 end, a read error is likely. V is TRBV29-1 and J is TRBJ1-3; D unclear. Germline CDR1 SQVTM, CDR2 ANQGSEA. V dropped 4 bases and J dropped 4 bases, with 11 bases sitting between them. CDR3 length: 13 residues. The DNA for the CDR3 is TGCAGCGTTGTTGGCGGGCCCGGAAACACCATATATATT. As protein: CSVVGGPGNTIYI.

This chain's CDR3 is CAWGNTGNEQFF. As DNA, the CDR3 is TGTGCCTGGGGGAACACGGGAAACGAGCAGTTCTTC. The chain is built from TRBV2 and TRBJ2-1; D may be TRBD1 or TRBD2 (5 bases each). Trimming cost V 11 bases and J 10 bases, with 18 bases left between them. The CDR3 extends over 12 amino acids. CDR1 and CDR2 from the germline V gene are SNHLY and FYNNEI.

This clonotype was recorded many times. The rearrangement links TRBV20-1 to TRBJ2-7, with 9 bases aligning to TRBD2. The CDR3 is made up of 15 amino acids. The V gene end was trimmed by 0 bases and the J gene end by 2 bases; junction bases not matched to a gene: 5. CDR1 and CDR2 from the germline V gene are DFQATT and SNEGSKA (reference sequence). CDR3 protein: CSARDRLAGTYEQYF. CDR3 nucleotide sequence: TGCAGTGCTAGAGATCGGCTAGCGGGGACCTACGAGCAGTACTTC.

The chain employs TRBV12-3 or TRBV12-4 and TRBJ2-5; D is perhaps TRBD1 (6 bases). Trimming took off 6 bases at V and 4 bases at J, with 15 bases between the two ends. This CDR3 contains 14 residues. DNA of the CDR3: TGTGCCAGCAGGACCCGTACAGGGAGAGAGACCCAGTACTTC. It yields the protein CASRTRTGRETQYF.

The sample holds many counts of this clonotype. The chain combines TRBV12-3 or TRBV12-4 with TRBJ2-7; 7 bases are a match to TRBD2. The CDR3 runs 14 residues. Trimming took 1 base from V and 5 from J; bases not matched to a gene: 5. The CDR3 protein is CASSLGGSKNEQYF. The CDR3 DNA follows: TGTGCCAGCAGTTTAGGCGGGAGCAAGAACGAGCAGTACTTC.

This clonotype was counted ten times or more. This chain connects TRBV7-3 to TRBJ2-1; 9 bases agree with TRBD1. The CDR3 covers 17 residues. Looked up from germline, CDR1 is SGHTA and CDR2 is FQGTGA. The ends lost 3 bases at V and 7 bases at J; junction bases unmatched: 13. CDR3: CASSLGPGTGYVNEQFF. In DNA form, the CDR3 reads TGTGCCAGCAGCTTGGGACCCGGGACAGGGTACGTGAATGAGCAGTTCTTC.

This clonotype has a count of ten or more. V and J are TRBV10-2 and TRBJ2-7; D uncertain. CDR3 size: 13 residues. Germline V gene data show CDR1 as WSHSY and CDR2 as SAAADI. The V end was cut by 3 bases, the J end by 2 bases, with 8 bases between. CDR3 loop: CASSDFGPYEQYF. As DNA, the CDR3 is TGCGCCAGCAGTGACTTCGGCCCCTACGAGCAGTACTTC.

Worth noting for this clonotype: One end of the junction does not line up with germline, which may come from a read error. The chain couples TRBV28 to TRBJ2-5; D is undetermined. Germline-derived CDR1 and CDR2 are MDHEN and SYDVKM. CDR3 size: 14 residues. The CDR3 DNA sequence: TGTGCCAGCAGTCCCACCATGGGCCAAGAGGCCCAGTACTTC. Residues: CASSPTMGQEAQYF.

The chain joins TRBV15 to TRBJ1-1; tentatively, D is TRBD1 (6 bases). Germline CDR1 and CDR2: LNHNV and YYDKDF (reference sequence). V was clipped by 2 bases and J by 4 bases, with 8 bases between them. The CDR3 sequence is 13 residues long. CDR3 sequence: CATSRSRGTEAFF. CDR3 nucleotides: TGTGCCACCAGCAGAAGCAGGGGCACTGAAGCTTTCTTT.

This clonotype was found many times. The chain employs TRBV3-1 and TRBJ1-6; no definite D call. With 4 bases removed from V and 12 bases from J, the gap between germline ends came to 16 bases. Looked up from germline, CDR1 is LGHDT and CDR2 is YNNKEL (reference sequence). The CDR3 has 14 residues. The CDR3 sequence: CASSLSSPSKPLHF. The DNA of the CDR3 is TGTGCCAGCAGCCTTTCGTCCCCCTCCAAACCCCTCCACTTT.

The rearrangement joins TRBV27 to TRBJ2-7; 7 nucleotides match TRBD1. From germline, CDR1 is MNHEY and CDR2 SMNVEV (reference sequence). The CDR3 has 14 amino acids. The junction had 8 bases not matched to a gene; V was cut back by 6 bases and J by 3 bases. This CDR3 is CASRQGEWGYEQYF. CDR3 nucleotide sequence: TGTGCCAGCAGGCAGGGGGAGTGGGGCTACGAGCAGTACTTC.

The table lists this clonotype with many counts. The V call is TRBV10-3, the J call TRBJ2-7; 7 nucleotides align to TRBD1. CDR1 is ENHRY and CDR2 is SYGVKD in the germline V gene. V was clipped by 8 bases and J by 4 bases; unmatched bases: 8. CDR3 length: 13 residues. CDR3 nucleotides: TGTGCCATCGCTGGGACAGTACGATACGAGCAGTACTTC. Translating gives CAIAGTVRYEQYF.

This clonotype was found many times. The rearrangement joins TRBV20-1 to TRBJ1-5; unclear D gene. Germline V gene lookup returns CDR1 DFQATT and CDR2 SNEGSKA (reference sequence). The V gene lost 3 bases and the J gene lost 3 bases, with 15 bases spanning the gap. The CDR3 contains 15 residues. The CDR3 sequence: CSARAPRTVNQPQHF. The CDR3 nucleotides read TGCAGTGCTAGGGCACCCCGGACGGTCAATCAGCCCCAGCATTTT.

In this sample, this clonotype turned up a few times. The rearrangement links TRBV19 to TRBJ2-1; tentatively, D is TRBD2 (5 bases). Germline V gene data show CDR1 as LNHDA and CDR2 as SQIVND (reference sequence). Trimming removed 3 bases from V and 0 bases from J, with 9 bases in between. The CDR3 runs 15 residues. For the CDR3, the DNA is TGTGCCAGTAGTATTAGCGTAAGCTCCTACAATGAGCAGTTCTTC. This sequence encodes CASSISVSSYNEQFF.